This TCR beta chain came from a study of shared clonotypes between healthy human individuals. CD45RO-negative CD8 cells positively selected for CCR7 made up the naive population, which excluded terminally differentiated effector memory CD45RA+ cells. Adult donors, all healthy and HIV-negative, had no recent acute infections or vaccinations. The CDR3 contains 14 residues. Per the germline V gene, CDR1 is LNHDA and CDR2 is SQIVND (reference sequence). Trimming left V 6 bases short and J 6 bases short, with 17 bases between. A remark on this clone: As yet, its antigen is unknown.

Each subset's genomic DNA was split evenly across several immunoSEQ plates. The repertoire was sequenced with immunoSEQ multiplex PCR; TCRdb's copy has only in-frame clones and lacks some. The sample lists around 1,900,000 clones, 80% to 95% occurring once. General study findings and limits: Naive subsets generally exceeded memory subsets in estimated richness.

The TCR was taken from a man between 18 and 35 years old in good health. Some clones in this sample may be carry-over from other donors' samples. The V call is TRBV19, the J call TRBJ1-1; no definite D call. Sequencing input: naive CD8+ T cells from PBMCs. In DNA, the CDR3 is TGTGCCAGTAGGGACGCGGACTTAAATTCTGAAGCTTTCTTT. Encoded protein: CASRDADLNSEAFF.